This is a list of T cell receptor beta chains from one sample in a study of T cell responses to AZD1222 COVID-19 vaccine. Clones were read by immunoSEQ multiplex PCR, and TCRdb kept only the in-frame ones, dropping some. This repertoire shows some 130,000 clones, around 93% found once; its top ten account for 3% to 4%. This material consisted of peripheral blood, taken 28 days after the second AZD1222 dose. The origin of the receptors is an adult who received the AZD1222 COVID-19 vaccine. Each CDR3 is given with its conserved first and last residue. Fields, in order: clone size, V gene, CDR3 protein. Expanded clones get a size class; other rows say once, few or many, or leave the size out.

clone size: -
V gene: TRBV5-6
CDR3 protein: CASGSTDTQYF

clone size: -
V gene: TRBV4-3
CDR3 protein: CASSQVAANYGYTF

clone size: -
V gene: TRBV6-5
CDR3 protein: CASSQGAGGTDTQYF

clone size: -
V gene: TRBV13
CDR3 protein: CASSLTAFTSGTNEQYF

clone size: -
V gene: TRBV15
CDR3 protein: CATSARGDRGGNQPQHF

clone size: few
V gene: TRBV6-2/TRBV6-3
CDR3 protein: CASSLTAIPGEKLFF

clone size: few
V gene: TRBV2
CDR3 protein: CASTRRREYGYTF

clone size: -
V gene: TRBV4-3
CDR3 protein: CASSPRQGAYEQYF

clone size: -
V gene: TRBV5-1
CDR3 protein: CASSYTGRASSGNTIYF

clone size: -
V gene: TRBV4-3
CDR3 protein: CASSQEGAVSSYNEQFF